This T cell receptor (beta chain) was identified during a study of T cell repertoires in cytomegalovirus infection. About the study: Recently identified HLA-C-restricted CMV epitopes were among the peptides used. Public TCR beta signatures provided an indication of both CMV infection and a matching HLA type. Findings of the study overall: Public TCR beta family frequency separated CMV-and-HLA carriers, including in an independent cohort. The ex vivo response was dominated by HLA-C-restricted CMV-specific TCR beta clonotypes.

CDR1 is DFQATT, CDR2 SNEGSKA, per germline (reference sequence). The CDR3 contains 13 residues. V was shortened by 0 bases and J by 0 bases, with 5 bases between the two germline ends. A remark on this clonotype: Its matching antigen is unknown.

TCRdb reprocessed the reads with MiXCR, giving one entry per CDR3 protein. Of fewer than 650,000 distinct CDR3 sequences listed, roughly 43% are singletons. This specimen was cultured PBMCs, taken from culture after CMV antigen stimulation. The TCR originated in a human donor in good health (CMV status not recorded). Some clones in this sample may be carry-over from other donors' samples. V is TRBV20-1 and J is TRBJ1-1; unclear D gene. The CDR3: CSAREQMNTEAFF. For the CDR3, the DNA is TGCAGTGCTAGAGAACAAATGAACACTGAAGCTTTCTTT.